Following are 15 T cell receptor beta chains from one sample sequenced in a study of cytomegalovirus exposure and HLA in healthy donors. The PCR had 60 Vbeta and 13 Jbeta primers. Clones were sequenced by immunoSEQ multiplex PCR, and TCRdb holds only the in-frame ones, with some missing. The sample holds roughly 89,000 clones, 75% to 85% seen once. Sequenced input: PBMCs. These receptors all come from a man between 18 and 29 years old in good health and CMV-seronegative.

The V and J genes are TRBV27 and TRBJ1-1; maybe TRBD1 (6 bases). Germline V lookup: CDR1 MNHEY, CDR2 SMNVEV (reference sequence). V was clipped by 5 bases and J by 1 base, with 23 bases between them. The CDR3 covers 18 residues. The CDR3 reads CASSPPGLNRAQNTEAFF. The DNA for the CDR3 is TGTGCCAGCAGTCCCCCCGGGTTGAACAGGGCCCAGAACACTGAAGCTTTCTTT.

A few counts support this clone. The chain combines TRBV18 with TRBJ1-2; D perhaps matches TRBD1 (5 bases). V lost 0 bases and J 2 bases, leaving 10 bases between the germline ends. This CDR3 spans 15 amino acids. The germline V gene encodes CDR1 KGHSH and CDR2 LQKENI. The CDR3 spells CASSPPDKGNYGYTF. The CDR3 bases are TGTGCCAGCTCACCACCGGACAAGGGCAACTATGGCTACACCTTC.

V usage is TRBV11-2 and J usage is TRBJ2-7; 10 nucleotides agree with TRBD2. Germline V gene sequence: CDR1 SGHAT, CDR2 FQNNGV. V shed 1 base and J 3 bases; nucleotides not matched to a gene: 6. The CDR3 length is 16 residues. The CDR3: CASSLVVTSGFYEQYF. Written as DNA, the CDR3 is TGTGCCAGCAGCTTAGTTGTGACTAGCGGGTTCTACGAGCAGTACTTC.

The chain carries TRBV7-9 and TRBJ1-5; D is unresolved. The germline V and J ends were trimmed by 1 base and 0 bases, with 7 bases remaining between them. The CDR3 contains 15 residues. Looked up from germline, CDR1 is SEHNR and CDR2 is FQNEAQ (reference sequence). The CDR3 spells CASSLDSYSNQPQHF. The CDR3 DNA follows: TGTGCCAGCAGCTTAGACAGCTATAGCAATCAGCCCCAGCATTTT.

This clone showed up just once. The CDR3 DNA is TGTGCCAGCAGCCCCCCCCCACAGAACACTGAAGCTTTCTTT. Amino acids: CASSPPPQNTEAFF. The J gene is TRBJ1-1, the V gene TRBV7-9, with D unresolved. With 5 bases removed from V and 1 base from J, the gap between germline ends came to 11 bases. The CDR3 loop spans 14 amino acids. Germline loops: CDR1 SEHNR, CDR2 FQNEAQ (reference sequence).

CDR3 protein: CASRDTGVPYGYTF. The DNA for the CDR3 is TGTGCCAGCAGGGACACAGGGGTGCCCTATGGCTACACCTTC. This chain connects TRBV6-5 to TRBJ1-2, with TRBD1 matching 7 bases. The CDR3 runs to 14 residues. Germline assignment: CDR1 MNHEY and CDR2 SVGAGI. V gave up 6 bases and J gave up 4 bases; unmatched junction bases: 8.

The genes are TRBV25-1 and TRBJ1-1; no clear D. With 7 bases removed from V and 3 bases from J, the gap between germline ends came to 9 bases. Germline CDR1 reads MGHDK; CDR2 reads SYGVNS. The CDR3 length is 12 residues. CDR3 DNA sequence: TGTGCCAGCAAAACCGGGGACACTGAAGCTTTCTTT. Translating it yields CASKTGDTEAFF.

The V call is TRBV29-1, the J call TRBJ2-3, with D possibly TRBD1 on 6 matching bases. Trimming stripped 5 bases from V and 2 bases from J, with 8 bases between. The CDR3 consists of 12 residues. The germline V gene has CDR1 SQVTM and CDR2 ANQGSEA. CDR3 coding DNA: TGCAGCGTTCGACAGGACACAGATACGCAGTATTTT. Protein product: CSVRQDTDTQYF.

This chain connects TRBV19 to TRBJ2-5; 7 positions match TRBD1. Germline V gene lookup returns CDR1 LNHDA and CDR2 SQIVND (reference sequence). CDR3 length: 12 residues. The junction had 4 bases not matched to a gene; V was cut back by 5 bases and J by 7 bases. The CDR3 DNA reads as TGTGCCAGTAGTCCCAGGACAGGGACCCAGTACTTC. This encodes CASSPRTGTQYF.

This clone showed up just a few times. The genes are TRBV5-1 and TRBJ2-2; D perhaps matches TRBD2 (5 bases). Germline V gene lookup returns CDR1 SGHRS and CDR2 YFSETQ. CDR3 size: 15 residues. Trimming left V 0 bases short and J 2 bases short, with 8 bases between. In nucleotides, the CDR3 is TGCGCCAGCAGCTTGGCCGGGGTTAACACCGGGGAGCTGTTTTTT. It yields the protein CASSLAGVNTGELFF. Full variable domain (outside the CDR3, taken from reference TRBV5-1 and TRBJ2-2): KAGVTQTPRYLIKTRGQQVTLSCSPISGHRSVSWYQQTPGQGLQFLFEYFSETQRNKGNFPGRFSGRQFSNSRSEMNVSTLELGDSALYLCASSLAGVNTGELFFGEGSRLTVL.

This clone appeared a single time. The rearrangement joins TRBV5-1 to TRBJ2-5, with 11 bases identical to TRBD1. Germline CDR1 is SGHRS and CDR2 is YFSETQ. The junction had 3 bases not matched to a gene; V was cut back by 0 bases and J by 2 bases. The CDR3 totals 16 residues. CDR3 bases: TGCGCCAGCAGCTTGGGTGGACAGGGGGCACAAGAGACCCAGTACTTC. The encoded protein is CASSLGGQGAQETQYF.

This clone appeared once. V gene TRBV19 combines with J gene TRBJ1-4; 7 bases fit TRBD1. Germline values: CDR1 LNHDA, CDR2 SQIVND (reference sequence). V was pared by 9 bases and J by 4 bases, with 5 bases of the junction left unmatched. CDR3 length: 13 amino acids. CDR3 loop: CASSGQFNEKLFF. Here the CDR3 DNA reads TGTGCCAGCTCGGGACAGTTTAATGAAAAACTGTTTTTT.

As concerns this clone: The junction shows a germline mismatch at one end, possibly a read error. The rearrangement uses TRBV18 and TRBJ2-3; TRBD1 matches 7 bases. CDR3 length: 13 amino acids. CDR1 and CDR2 (germline): KGHSH, LQKENI. The CDR3 loop reads CASSPQGPDTQYF. The CDR3 DNA follows: TGTGCCAGCTCTCCACAGGGGCCAGATACGCAGTATTTT.

This sequence joins TRBV5-1 and TRBJ2-7; the D is unclear. Trimming shortened V by 7 bases and J by 0 bases, and 17 bases separated the two germline ends. The CDR3 is 15 residues long. Germline assignment: CDR1 SGHRS and CDR2 YFSETQ. CDR3 sequence: CASHPTVSSSYEQYF. The CDR3 DNA reads TGCGCCAGCCACCCTACAGTGTCGAGCTCCTACGAGCAGTACTTC.

The chain has TRBV5-1 and TRBJ1-1; the D is unclear. The germline gives CDR1 SGHRS, CDR2 YFSETQ. The V end lost 3 bases, the J end lost 5 bases, and 20 bases lay between the germline ends. The CDR3 totals 16 residues. DNA for the CDR3: TGCGCCAGCAGCTCCGCACCCGATTTCGGGAGAACTGAAGCTTTCTTT. This gives the protein CASSSAPDFGRTEAFF.